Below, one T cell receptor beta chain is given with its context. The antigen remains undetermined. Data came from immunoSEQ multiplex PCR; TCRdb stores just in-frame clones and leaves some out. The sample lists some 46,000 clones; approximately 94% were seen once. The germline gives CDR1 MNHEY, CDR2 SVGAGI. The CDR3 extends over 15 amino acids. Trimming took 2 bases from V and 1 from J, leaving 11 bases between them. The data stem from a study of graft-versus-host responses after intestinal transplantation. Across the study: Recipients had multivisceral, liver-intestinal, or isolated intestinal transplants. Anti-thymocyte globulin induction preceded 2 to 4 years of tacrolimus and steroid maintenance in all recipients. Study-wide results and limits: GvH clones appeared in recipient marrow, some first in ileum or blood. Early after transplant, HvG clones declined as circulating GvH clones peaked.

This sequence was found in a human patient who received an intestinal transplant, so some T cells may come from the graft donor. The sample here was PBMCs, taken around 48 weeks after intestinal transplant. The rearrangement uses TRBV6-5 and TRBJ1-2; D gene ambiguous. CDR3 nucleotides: TGTGCCAGCAGTTACGGGCCCAACAGTAACTATGGCTACACCTTC. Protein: CASSYGPNSNYGYTF.